This T cell receptor (beta chain) was recorded in a study of T cells in narcolepsy (dated by TCRdb to 2017 to 2018). General notes on the study: Patients with narcolepsy type 1 or type 2 (NT1, NT2) and healthy control donors were enrolled in the study. Autoreactive T cells targeting hypocretin neuron self-antigens (hypocretin, TRIB2) were sought in narcolepsy patients, and TCR Vbeta sequencing was used to track clonotypes in blood and CSF. What the research found in general, with its limitations: Numbers of sequenced blood memory CD4+ clonotypes were comparable, with averages of about 39,494 in patients and approximately 30,000 in controls. Plots comparing CSF and blood CD4+ T cell clonotypes from the same patient highlighted HCRT-specific and TRIB2-specific autoreactive clonotypes. Autoreactive clonotypes were reported to be detected serially in the blood of the same patients and of different patients, but not in the blood of healthy controls. No sequences matching autoreactive T cell clones were present in some of the blood memory CD4+ repertoires from patients and controls.

For TCR Vbeta sequencing, memory CD4+ T cells were sorted ex vivo from the peripheral blood of narcolepsy patients and healthy controls. Unmatched junction bases come to 7, with V trimmed by 6 bases and J by 5 bases. The CDR3 starts with the cysteine, ends with the phenylalanine, and has 14 residues. The sequence is cut down to CDR3 DNA, 42 bases in frame from base 1. Taken from the germline V gene, the CDR1 and CDR2 loops are MNHEY and SVGAGI. Receptors were amplified or captured by the immunoSEQ multiplex PCR assay. The clones in this table, taken by TCRdb from immuneACCESS, are in-frame only. Not every clone is retained; where verified, under half of the shortfall comes from an unresolved V gene, and the cause of the rest is unknown. This sample has approximately 35,000 clones in its table, and approximately 84% of those were observed once. 1% to 1.2% of the sample comes from the top ten. This clone was picked up one time. Its antigen target is currently unknown. Base qualities are not provided; no much larger clone lies one nucleotide away.

This chain joins TRBV6-5 to TRBJ2-7, with 10 central nucleotides matching TRBD2. Specimen: memory (CD45RA-) CD4+ T cells from blood. Per the publication, the cell subset or site label means: memory T cells sorted ex vivo from peripheral blood. This TCR was recovered from a human donor in good health. The CDR3 reads CASSQLAGRDEQYF. The DNA sequence reads TGTGCCAGCAGCCAACTAGCGGGGAGGGACGAGCAGTACTTC.